These 28 T cell receptor beta chains originate from one sample sequenced in a study of cytomegalovirus exposure and HLA in healthy donors. TCRdb keeps only in-frame clones here, not all; method: immunoSEQ multiplex PCR. The profile shows some 150,000 clones, 75% to 90% of them singletons. Material for sequencing was PBMCs. The source is a man aged 18 to 35 in good health and CMV-seropositive.

The chain uses TRBV7-9 and TRBJ2-7; D gene uncertain. Germline V lookup: CDR1 SEHNR, CDR2 FQNEAQ (reference sequence). Trimming removed 1 base at V and 1 base at J, with 8 bases between. The CDR3 totals 14 residues. The CDR3 is CASSLDQVSYEQYF. The CDR3 nucleotides are TGTGCCAGCAGCTTAGATCAGGTTTCCTACGAGCAGTACTTC.

The chain has TRBV6-6 and TRBJ2-7; 9 nucleotides align to TRBD1. Per the germline V gene, CDR1 is MNHNY and CDR2 is SVGAGI (reference sequence). V trimming: 4 bases; J trimming: 4 bases; junction bases outside the gene matches: 11. The CDR3 runs to 16 residues. Here the CDR3 reads CASSSSRTGATYEQYF. CDR3 nucleotide sequence: TGTGCCAGCAGTTCTTCCCGGACAGGGGCTACTTACGAGCAGTACTTC.

The chain employs TRBV30 and TRBJ2-7; D is perhaps TRBD1 (6 bases). CDR3 length equals 12 residues. V lost 6 bases to trimming and J lost 2 bases, with 11 bases between them. Germline V gene sequence: CDR1 GTSNPN, CDR2 SVGIG (reference sequence). CDR3 in amino acids: CACNTGTYEQYF. For the CDR3, the DNA is TGTGCCTGCAACACAGGGACCTACGAGCAGTACTTC. Full variable domain (outside the CDR3, taken from reference TRBV30 and TRBJ2-7): SQTIHQWPATLVQPVGSPLSLECTVEGTSNPNLYWYRQAAGRGLQLLFYSVGIGQISSEVPQNLSASRPQDRQFILSSKKLLLSDSGFYLCACNTGTYEQYFGPGTRLTVT.

This chain links TRBV4-1 with TRBJ2-2; the D gene is possibly TRBD1 (6 bases). Germline values: CDR1 MGHRA, CDR2 YSYEKL. Trimming cost V 3 bases and J 5 bases, with 13 bases left between them. The CDR3 consists of 15 residues. The CDR3 spells CASSHRGGLTGELFF. The CDR3 nucleotides are TGCGCCAGCAGCCATCGTGGGGGCTTAACCGGGGAGCTGTTTTTT.

The gene calls are TRBV7-8 and TRBJ2-2; 8 bases are shared with TRBD1. V gave up 7 bases and J gave up 3 bases; unmatched junction bases: 13. This CDR3 has 17 amino acids. Germline CDR1 reads SGHVS; CDR2 reads FQNEAQ. The CDR3 loop is CASTSRDGQGYTGELFF. In nucleotides, the CDR3 is TGTGCCAGCACCTCCCGCGACGGACAGGGCTACACCGGGGAGCTGTTTTTT.

The chain employs TRBV30 and TRBJ2-3; 8 bases are a match to TRBD2. In germline, CDR1 is GTSNPN, CDR2 SVGIG (reference sequence). V shed 1 base, J shed 9 bases, and the junction held 9 bases outside the gene matches. The CDR3 totals 14 residues. The CDR3 is CAWSAGRGGRTQYF. For the CDR3, the DNA is TGTGCCTGGAGTGCGGGTCGGGGGGGGAGAACGCAGTATTTT.

The chain joins TRBV6-5 to TRBJ2-3, with 7 bases that match TRBD2. The junction had 12 bases not matched to a gene; V was cut back by 6 bases and J by 9 bases. The V gene's germline CDR1 is MNHEY and CDR2 SVGAGI. This CDR3 is built from 14 residues. CDR3 nucleotides: TGTGCCAGCAGCGCGGGGGACCTGGAAGGCACGCAGTATTTT. This encodes CASSAGDLEGTQYF.

The genes are TRBV5-1 and TRBJ1-6, with 9 bases lining up with TRBD1. The CDR3 runs 19 residues. Germline V CDR1 and CDR2: SGHRS, YFSETQ. V shed 4 bases and J 9 bases; nucleotides not matched to a gene: 20. The CDR3 sequence is CASSLPPTGGGVGGSPLHF. CDR3 sequence (DNA): TGCGCCAGCAGCCTTCCCCCGACAGGGGGAGGCGTTGGTGGTTCACCCCTCCACTTT. Filled out from reference TRBV5-1 and TRBJ1-6, the complete variable domain reads KAGVTQTPRYLIKTRGQQVTLSCSPISGHRSVSWYQQTPGQGLQFLFEYFSETQRNKGNFPGRFSGRQFSNSRSEMNVSTLELGDSALYLCASSLPPTGGGVGGSPLHFGNGTRLTVT.

The chain recombines TRBV15 with TRBJ2-7, with TRBD1 matching over 9 bases. CDR1 and CDR2 from the germline V gene are LNHNV and YYDKDF (reference sequence). The ends lost 0 bases at V and 3 bases at J; junction bases unmatched: 3. The CDR3 contains 15 residues. CDR3 loop: CATSREGTGSYEQYF. CDR3 DNA: TGTGCCACCAGCAGAGAAGGGACAGGGAGCTACGAGCAGTACTTC.

The genes are TRBV14 and TRBJ1-4; 7 bases match TRBD1. The V and J ends lost 4 bases and 0 bases, in that order; junction bases with no gene match: 5. CDR1 and CDR2 from the germline V gene are SGHDN and FVKESK. The CDR3 covers 16 residues. The CDR3 DNA reads TGTGCCAGCAGCCGACAGGGCGGCGCAACTAATGAAAAACTGTTTTTT. It codes for CASSRQGGATNEKLFF.

The J gene is TRBJ1-2, the V gene TRBV6-5; D possibly corresponds to TRBD1 (5 bases). The V gene's germline CDR1 is MNHEY and CDR2 SVGAGI. The CDR3 contains 14 residues. Trimming left V 2 bases short and J 6 bases short, with 13 bases between. The CDR3 loop is CASSYDGGFDGYTF. Here the CDR3 DNA reads TGTGCCAGCAGTTACGACGGGGGGTTTGATGGCTACACCTTC.

The CDR3 nucleotides are TGTGCCAGCAGTTGGCAGGGAGGCTCCTACGAGCAGTACTTC. It is translated as CASSWQGGSYEQYF. The J gene is TRBJ2-7, the V gene TRBV25-1; TRBD2 might be the D (6 bases). The CDR3 runs to 14 residues. The ends were cut back, 5 bases at V and 0 bases at J, with 11 bases in the middle. CDR1 is MGHDK, CDR2 SYGVNS, per germline.

This clone is a singleton in its sample. The chain is built from TRBV4-2 and TRBJ2-1; D is ambiguous. CDR1 LGHNA and CDR2 YNFKEQ come from the germline V gene. V was trimmed by 0 bases and J by 0 bases, leaving 6 bases between them. The CDR3 extends over 15 amino acids. The CDR3 spells CASSQDAVSYNEQFF. The CDR3 DNA follows: TGTGCCAGCAGCCAAGATGCGGTCTCCTACAATGAGCAGTTCTTC.

The gene calls are TRBV25-1 and TRBJ2-7, with 10 bases that match TRBD1. Looked up from germline, CDR1 is MGHDK and CDR2 is SYGVNS. This CDR3 contains 17 residues. V dropped 4 bases and J dropped 3; count of bases not matched to a gene: 12. The DNA of the CDR3 is TGTGCCAGCAGTGCCTCCGGGACAGGGGTCGCTCGCTACGAGCAGTACTTC. This translates into CASSASGTGVARYEQYF.

The rearrangement joins TRBV29-1 to TRBJ2-7; TRBD1 matches 9 bases. With 5 bases clipped from V and 4 bases from J, the junction kept 6 bases outside the gene matches. CDR1 is SQVTM, CDR2 ANQGSEA, per germline. The CDR3 consists of 13 residues. The chain's CDR3 is CSVMGQGFYEQYF. The CDR3, as DNA: TGCAGCGTTATGGGACAGGGTTTTTACGAGCAGTACTTC.

This clone was observed a handful of times. This chain connects TRBV7-9 to TRBJ2-7; D not certain. V shed 6 bases and J shed 7 bases, with 16 bases lying between them. Germline loops: CDR1 SEHNR, CDR2 FQNEAQ (reference sequence). This CDR3 has 13 amino acids. The CDR3 DNA sequence: TGTGCCAGCAGTTCCCAGGCTTCCAGAGAGCAGTACTTC. Its protein product is CASSSQASREQYF.

This sequence joins TRBV7-9 and TRBJ2-3; D is possibly TRBD1 (5 bases). The V gene's germline CDR1 is SEHNR and CDR2 FQNEAQ (reference sequence). Between the trimmed V and J ends, which lost 5 bases and 0 bases, there was a span of 9 bases. The CDR3 is 14 residues long. The CDR3 is CASSPDSSTDTQYF. The CDR3 DNA sequence: TGTGCCAGCAGCCCCGACAGTAGCACAGATACGCAGTATTTT.

This clone has just a few counts. The chain is built from TRBV9 and TRBJ2-3, with 8 nucleotides matching TRBD1. Germline-derived CDR1 and CDR2 are SGDLS and YYNGEE. The ends lost 4 bases at V and 7 bases at J; junction bases unmatched: 5. The CDR3 spans 13 residues. Here the CDR3 reads CASSPQGAYTQYF. CDR3 DNA sequence: TGTGCCAGCAGCCCCCAGGGGGCCTATACGCAGTATTTT.

This CDR3 is CASSPLGLAGSKEQYF. CDR3 sequence (DNA): TGTGCCAGCTCACCACTGGGACTAGCGGGGTCTAAGGAGCAGTACTTC. J is TRBJ2-7 and V is TRBV18; 13 positions match TRBD2. The CDR3 loop spans 16 amino acids. From germline, CDR1 is KGHSH and CDR2 LQKENI. V was pared by 1 base and J by 7 bases, with 7 bases of the junction left unmatched.

This chain connects TRBV4-3 to TRBJ2-5, with 9 bases that match TRBD2. V shed 3 bases, J shed 2 bases, and the junction held 4 bases outside the gene matches. CDR3 size: 15 residues. Germline CDR1 is LGHNA and CDR2 is YSLEER. The CDR3 nucleotides read TGCGCCAGCAGCCAGACTCTAGCGGGACAAGAGACCCAGTACTTC. It encodes CASSQTLAGQETQYF.

The rearrangement uses TRBV18 and TRBJ1-1; D is perhaps TRBD1 (5 bases). This CDR3 contains 13 residues. The germline CDR1 and CDR2 sequences are KGHSH and LQKENI. The V end lost 4 bases, the J end lost 1 base, and 7 bases lay between the germline ends. CDR3 in DNA: TGTGCCAGCTCACTTGACAGGAACACTGAAGCTTTCTTT. Encoded protein: CASSLDRNTEAFF.

This sequence joins TRBV6-5 and TRBJ1-1; D gene uncertain. The V gene lost 0 bases and the J gene lost 3 bases, with 14 bases spanning the gap. The V gene's germline CDR1 is MNHEY and CDR2 SVGAGI. The CDR3 is 16 residues long. In nucleotides, the CDR3 is TGTGCCAGCAGTTACTCGATAAGGGAGGGAGACACTGAAGCTTTCTTT. It is translated as CASSYSIREGDTEAFF.

The V call is TRBV4-3, the J call TRBJ2-7, with D perhaps TRBD2 (5 bases). Trimming took 3 bases from V and 3 from J, leaving 9 bases between them. Germline assignment: CDR1 LGHNA and CDR2 YSLEER. The CDR3 is made up of 13 amino acids. The CDR3 spells CASSQGEFYEQYF. CDR3 sequence (DNA): TGCGCCAGCAGCCAGGGAGAGTTCTACGAGCAGTACTTC.

The V call is TRBV19, the J call TRBJ1-2; D unclear. The CDR3 totals 14 residues. V was cut by 3 bases and J by 1 base, with 9 bases left in between. Germline assignment: CDR1 LNHDA and CDR2 SQIVND (reference sequence). CDR3 DNA: TGTGCCAGTAGTATCGGACTGATTAACTATGGCTACACCTTC. Translated, it gives CASSIGLINYGYTF. Full variable domain (remainder filled in from reference TRBV19 and TRBJ1-2): DGGITQSPKYLFRKEGQNVTLSCEQNLNHDAMYWYRQDPGQGLRLIYYSQIVNDFQKGDIAEGYSVSREKKESFPLTVTSAQKNPTAFYLCASSIGLINYGYTFGSGTRLTVV.

This chain joins TRBV7-8 and TRBJ1-5, with a weak D call TRBD1 (6 bases). The CDR3 covers 16 residues. The V end was cut by 5 bases, the J end by 0 bases, with 14 bases between. Germline CDR1 SGHVS, CDR2 FQNEAQ. The CDR3 region has the DNA TGTGCCAGCAGCGGTAGGTCAGGGGCTAGCAATCAGCCCCAGCATTTT. Translation: CASSGRSGASNQPQHF. Together with reference TRBV7-8 and TRBJ1-5, the CDR3 gives the full variable domain: GAGVSQSPRYKVAKRGQDVALRCDPISGHVSLFWYQQALGQGPEFLTYFQNEAQLDKSGLPSDRFFAERPEGSVSTLKIQRTQQEDSAVYLCASSGRSGASNQPQHFGDGTRLSIL.

The chain recombines TRBV4-3 with TRBJ2-1; 9 bases agree with TRBD2. In germline, CDR1 is LGHNA, CDR2 YSLEER. V lost 0 bases and J lost 7; bases outside the gene matches: 4. The CDR3 has 15 residues. The CDR3 region is CASSQDWREGNEQFF. The DNA of the CDR3 is TGCGCCAGCAGCCAAGATTGGCGGGAGGGGAATGAGCAGTTCTTC.

The chain has TRBV9 and TRBJ2-6; no clear D. Germline-derived CDR1 and CDR2 are SGDLS and YYNGEE. V lost 3 bases to trimming and J lost 4 bases, with 14 bases between them. This CDR3 comprises 16 residues. The CDR3 region has the DNA TGTGCCAGCAGCGCCCGACATACGGTCGGGGCCAACGTCCTGACTTTC. Translating gives CASSARHTVGANVLTF. Combining the CDR3 with reference TRBV9 and TRBJ2-6 gives the whole variable domain DSGVTQTPKHLITATGQRVTLRCSPRSGDLSVYWYQQSLDQGLQFLIQYYNGEERAKGNILERFSAQQFPDLHSELNLSSLELGDSALYFCASSARHTVGANVLTFGAGSRLTVL.

The chain recombines TRBV5-6 with TRBJ2-7; 11 positions agree with TRBD2. The CDR3 runs 16 residues. Trimming cost V 4 bases and J 3 bases; bases outside gene matches: 9. Germline-derived CDR1 and CDR2 are SGHDT and YYEEEE. For the CDR3, the DNA is TGTGCCAGCAGCCTGGGGCTAGCGGGGGGCTACTACGAGCAGTACTTC. Its protein product is CASSLGLAGGYYEQYF.